The source of this T cell receptor (beta chain) is a study of blood T cells in healthy people across ages. Study-level findings and limits: Comparison with aged donors showed that long-lived donors had more naive CD4+ cells and higher diversity.

Together with a sample-barcoded 5' primer, a J-beta primer mix was included in a second PCR lasting about 7 to 11 cycles. Every cDNA was tagged by a template-switch adaptor with 12 random nucleotides. Each CDR3 protein gets one entry after TCRdb re-called the 5' RACE reads with MiXCR. The sample comprises fewer than 900,000 distinct CDR3 sequences, about 40% of which are singletons, and 20% to 25% rests with the top ten. Worth noting for this clonotype: What it binds is unknown.

The receptor's source is a woman in her sixties in good health. The sample consisted of blood.

The CDR3 nucleotides are TGTGCCAGCACCCCAATGGGTAATAGCAATCAGCCCCAGCATTTT. Encoded protein: CASTPMGNSNQPQHF. The chain combines TRBV27 with TRBJ1-5; D uncertain. Germline V lookup: CDR1 MNHEY, CDR2 SMNVEV (reference sequence). The V gene lost 7 bases and the J gene lost 0 bases, with 13 bases spanning the gap. The CDR3 extends over 15 amino acids.